This paragraph reports one T cell receptor beta chain. The CDR3 has 14 residues. Germline assignment: CDR1 SGHRS and CDR2 YFSETQ. The V segment lost 4 bases and the J segment 10 bases; nucleotides outside the gene matches: 9. This record belongs to a study of blood T cell repertoires in COVID-19. Assay: immunoSEQ multiplex PCR; the TCRdb copy retains only in-frame clones and omits some. This sample has around 270,000 clones, with around 88% found just once. This receptor was identified in a man between 25 and 39 years old with active or convalescent COVID-19. Sample: peripheral blood. The chain recombines TRBV5-1 with TRBJ2-1; 9 nucleotides align to TRBD2. The CDR3 is CASSRAGGGEEQFF. The CDR3 DNA is TGCGCCAGCAGCCGAGCGGGGGGAGGTGAGGAGCAGTTCTTC.